Below are 12 T cell receptor beta chains sequenced from a single sample in a study of blood T cell repertoires in COVID-19 (TCRdb year 2020). Libraries were built with the immunoSEQ multiplex PCR assay. In TCRdb, the immuneACCESS table is reduced to in-frame sequences with V and J assigned. These tables do not hold every clone; where another copy was compared, an unresolved V gene accounts for under half, and the others remain unexplained. The sample data list 110,000 to 150,000 clones, and over 65% of these were observed just once. Less than 7.5% of the sample is taken by the ten largest. The specimen was PBMCs or T cells enriched from blood (not recorded which). All receptors come from a woman aged 45-59 years who had recovered from COVID-19.

V gene TRBV5-1 combines with J gene TRBJ2-7; 12 bases fit TRBD2. V shed 0 bases, J shed 6 bases, and the junction held 4 bases outside the gene matches. The CDR3 extends over 15 amino acids. Germline assignment: CDR1 SGHRS and CDR2 YFSETQ. The CDR3 region is CASSLVTSGGFEQYF. The CDR3 DNA follows: TGCGCCAGCAGCTTGGTGACTAGCGGGGGTTTCGAGCAGTACTTC.

The V gene is TRBV5-4, the J gene TRBJ1-6; possibly TRBD1 for D (5 bases). Germline V lookup: CDR1 SGHNT, CDR2 YYREEE (reference sequence). The CDR3 length is 15 residues. Trimming removed 2 bases from V and 10 bases from J, with 16 bases in between. In DNA form, the CDR3 reads TGTGCCAGCAGCTTACGAGTTACGGGGGACTCACCCCTCCACTTT. The encoded protein is CASSLRVTGDSPLHF. Full variable domain (rest looked up from reference TRBV5-4 and TRBJ1-6): ETGVTQSPTHLIKTRGQQVTLRCSSQSGHNTVSWYQQALGQGPQFIFQYYREEENGRGNFPPRFSGLQFPNYSSELNVNALELDDSALYLCASSLRVTGDSPLHFGNGTRLTVT.

The chain is built from TRBV24-1 and TRBJ2-3; a possible D gene is TRBD1 (5 bases). Looked up from germline, CDR1 is KGHDR and CDR2 is SFDVKD. The CDR3 is made up of 14 amino acids. V dropped 5 bases and J dropped 3 bases, with 11 bases sitting between them. CDR3 protein: CATSVGVGTDTQYF. CDR3 coding DNA: TGTGCCACCAGTGTAGGGGTAGGTACAGATACGCAGTATTTT.

CDR3 sequence: CASSRVAGTTQYF. The CDR3 bases are TGTGCCAGCAGTCGGGTAGCGGGTACGACCCAGTACTTC. The chain is built from TRBV2 and TRBJ2-5; TRBD2 agrees at 7 bases. CDR1 is SNHLY and CDR2 is FYNNEI in the germline V gene. The CDR3 runs 13 residues. V lost 5 bases and J lost 7; bases outside the gene matches: 7.

The rearrangement uses TRBV4-1 and TRBJ2-1; 7 nucleotides line up with TRBD2. Germline CDR1 MGHRA, CDR2 YSYEKL. CDR3 length: 15 residues. V lost 1 base and J lost 3; bases outside the gene matches: 3. The CDR3 sequence is CASSQVAGDYNEQFF. The DNA of the CDR3 is TGCGCCAGCAGCCAAGTCGCGGGGGACTACAATGAGCAGTTCTTC.

The chain carries TRBV7-9 and TRBJ1-6; D remains ambiguous. There are 13 residues in the CDR3. From germline, CDR1 is SEHNR and CDR2 FQNEAQ (reference sequence). V gave up 7 bases and J gave up 6 bases, with 10 bases separating them. This chain's CDR3 is CASTFEGNSPLHF. As DNA, the CDR3 is TGTGCCAGCACCTTTGAGGGTAATTCACCCCTCCACTTT.

The V and J genes are TRBV5-4 and TRBJ1-1, with D maybe TRBD1 (5 bases). The V gene lost 3 bases and the J gene lost 1 base, with 10 bases spanning the gap. This CDR3 comprises 14 residues. Germline assignment: CDR1 SGHNT and CDR2 YYREEE (reference sequence). The CDR3 is CASSWRGENTEAFF. CDR3 nucleotides: TGTGCCAGCAGCTGGCGGGGGGAGAACACTGAAGCTTTCTTT.

The chain has TRBV21-1 and TRBJ1-6; no check of the table's D call, TRBD1, against the DNA was made. TRBV21-1 is labeled a pseudogene. This CDR3 is built from 14 residues. CDR3: CASRHGQGARPLHF. The CDR3 DNA sequence: TGTGCCAGCCGACACGGGCAGGGGGCTCGTCCCCTCCACTTT.

This chain links TRBV7-9 with TRBJ1-1, with TRBD1 matching over 7 bases. J gave up 4 bases and V 2 bases, and 1 base lay outside the gene matches. Germline CDR1 SEHNR, CDR2 FQNEAQ (reference sequence). This CDR3 region has 13 residues. Here the CDR3 DNA reads TGTGCCAGCAGCTTACAGGGGGGCACTGAAGCTTTCTTT. It is translated as CASSLQGGTEAFF.

This chain connects TRBV18 to TRBJ2-1; the match to TRBD1 covers 9 bases. Unmatched junction bases numbered 5, after V lost 6 bases and J lost 8 bases. The germline V gene has CDR1 KGHSH and CDR2 LQKENI. The CDR3 runs to 13 residues. CDR3 nucleotide sequence: TGTGCCAGCTCCCAGGGACAGGGTGATGAGCAGTTCTTC. Translating it yields CASSQGQGDEQFF.

The chain joins TRBV5-1 to TRBJ1-1, with D tentatively TRBD1 (6 bases). V gave up 1 base and J gave up 4 bases, with 8 bases separating them. Germline loops: CDR1 SGHRS, CDR2 YFSETQ. This CDR3 region has 13 residues. The CDR3, as DNA: TGCGCCAGCAGCTTGAGGGGGGGCACTGAAGCTTTCTTT. It codes for CASSLRGGTEAFF.

The genes are TRBV27 and TRBJ2-5; D possibly corresponds to TRBD2 (5 bases). The CDR3 runs to 15 residues. Trimming pared 4 bases from V and 5 bases from J, leaving 17 bases between. Germline V gene lookup returns CDR1 MNHEY and CDR2 SMNVEV (reference sequence). CDR3 amino acids: CASSSLVGGGETQYF. The CDR3 DNA reads as TGTGCCAGCAGTTCTCTTGTCGGCGGCGGGGAGACCCAGTACTTC.